This record covers a single T cell receptor beta chain. This specimen comes from a study of blood T cell repertoires in COVID-19. Whole-study context: From the United States, Italy and Spain came samples of acute and convalescent COVID-19. The cDNA or gDNA used as material had been derived from T cells, B-cell-depleted T cells, or PBMCs.

The CDR3 has 13 amino acids. CDR1 is SGHRS, CDR2 YFSETQ, per germline. Trimming cost V 4 bases and J 12 bases; bases outside gene matches: 3. As originally analysed: Amplifying reference gene primers gave estimates of nucleated cell counts. Method: immunoSEQ multiplex PCR; TCRdb's copy keeps in-frame clones and lacks some. From that table come the V and J calls and clone size; the DNA was used to work out D and trimming. The repertoire includes some 180,000 clones, roughly 78% of them detected once, and approximately 3% sits in the top ten. The rearrangement uses TRBV5-1 and TRBJ2-1; the match to TRBD2 covers 14 bases. This TCR was sampled from a woman of 80 years or more with active or convalescent COVID-19. The sample was peripheral blood. Here the CDR3 reads CASSLGLAGGQFF. Written as DNA, the CDR3 is TGCGCCAGCAGCCTCGGACTAGCGGGGGGGCAGTTCTTC.